The clone carrying this T cell receptor (beta chain) has only one observation. Its specificity is unknown. The repertoire was sequenced with immunoSEQ multiplex PCR; TCRdb's copy has only in-frame clones and lacks some. The profile shows about 130,000 clones, around 90% of them singletons. This sample stems from a study of T cell responses to AZD1222 COVID-19 vaccine. Germline lookup yields CDR1 MNHEY and CDR2 SMNVEV (reference sequence). CDR3 length equals 13 residues. The V end was cut by 2 bases, the J end by 6 bases, with 10 bases between. Study-wide points: The study found Spike-specific TCR breadth and depth rose after two AZD1222 doses.

The specimen comprised peripheral blood, sampled on day 0 of AZD1222 vaccination. The receptor's source is an adult in good health. The V and J genes are TRBV27 and TRBJ1-1; no definite D call. The CDR3 coding sequence is TGTGCCAGCAGTTTAATAGTGGACTCTGAAGCTTTCTTT. This translates into CASSLIVDSEAFF.